Following are 7 T cell receptor beta chains from one sample sequenced in a study of T cells in Graves' hyperthyroidism and ophthalmopathy. RNA transcripts were the template for amplifying TCR beta CDR3 regions. The HTBI primer set was used in a first-round RT-PCR of the TCR CDR3. TCRdb reprocessed the multiplex PCR reads via MiXCR and lists one record per CDR3 protein. The repertoire consists of under 650,000 distinct CDR3 sequences, with roughly 16% occurring once and the leading ten covering approximately 3.8%. Material: blood. The receptors derive from a woman aged 25 to 39 with Graves' hyperthyroidism.

This clonotype appeared a few times. The chain uses TRBV6-4 and TRBJ2-3; the match to TRBD2 covers 7 bases. The V and J ends lost 3 bases and 2 bases, in that order; junction bases with no gene match: 5. The CDR3 has 15 amino acids. Germline V lookup: CDR1 MRHNA, CDR2 SNTAGT. DNA for the CDR3: TGTGCCAGCAGTGAAGAAGCGGGACCCACAGATACGCAGTATTTT. Its protein product is CASSEEAGPTDTQYF.

This clonotype was seen repeatedly, ten times or more. The chain uses TRBV27 and TRBJ2-5; TRBD1 might be the D (6 bases). The CDR3 loop spans 17 amino acids. Germline V gene data show CDR1 as MNHEY and CDR2 as SMNVEV (reference sequence). Trimming left V 5 bases short and J 1 base short, with 20 bases between. CDR3 DNA sequence: TGTGCCAGCAGTGGTAGGCAGGGGTATCTGATCCAAGAGACCCAGTACTTC. Amino acids: CASSGRQGYLIQETQYF.

This clonotype was counted a few times. The CDR3 protein is CSARLSSSYEQYF. The CDR3 region has the DNA TGCAGTGCCCGGCTTTCCAGCTCCTACGAGCAGTACTTC. This chain links TRBV20-1 with TRBJ2-7; the D is unclear. The CDR3 is 13 amino acids. V lost 6 bases to trimming and J lost 0 bases, with 12 bases between them. Per the germline V gene, CDR1 is DFQATT and CDR2 is SNEGSKA (reference sequence).

This clonotype was counted at least ten times. The chain recombines TRBV20-1 with TRBJ2-1; 7 bases align to TRBD2. V lost 6 bases to trimming and J lost 10 bases; unmatched junction nucleotides: 9. CDR3 length equals 12 residues. Germline V gives CDR1 DFQATT, CDR2 SNEGSKA (reference sequence). CDR3 sequence: CSARLLLAEQFF. CDR3 bases: TGCAGTGCCCGTTTACTACTAGCGGAGCAGTTCTTC.

This clonotype was picked up a small number of times. The rearrangement joins TRBV7-9 to TRBJ2-7; possibly TRBD2 for D (6 bases). CDR1 is SEHNR and CDR2 is FQNEAQ in the germline V gene (reference sequence). The CDR3 length is 17 residues. The V gene lost 5 bases and the J gene lost 1 base, with 21 bases spanning the gap. This CDR3 is CASSGSGGYVSSYEQYF. CDR3 bases: TGTGCCAGCAGCGGGAGTGGGGGGTACGTGAGTTCCTACGAGCAGTACTTC.

The chain employs TRBV30 and TRBJ1-1, with D possibly TRBD1 on 5 matching bases. The CDR3 has 13 residues. Germline CDR1 GTSNPN, CDR2 SVGIG (reference sequence). Trimming shortened V by 2 bases and J by 6 bases, and 13 bases separated the two germline ends. CDR3 in amino acids: CAWSIGDRAEAFF. Written as DNA, the CDR3 is TGTGCCTGGAGTATAGGGGATAGGGCTGAAGCTTTCTTT.

This clonotype was counted ten times or more. V usage is TRBV2 and J usage is TRBJ1-5; D ambiguous. Germline assignment: CDR1 SNHLY and CDR2 FYNNEI. V shed 5 bases and J shed 5 bases, with 10 bases lying between them. The CDR3 has 13 amino acids. This CDR3 reads CASSKGADQPQHF. DNA of the CDR3: TGTGCCAGCAGTAAGGGCGCGGATCAGCCCCAGCATTTT.